The sequence of this TCR beta chain was determined in a study of T cell responses to AZD1222 COVID-19 vaccine (dated by TCRdb to 2020 to 2022). About the study as a whole: A total of over 230 trial participants underwent TCR sequencing, of whom 200 to 220 received two doses of AZD1222 and some 26 received two doses of the MenACWY control vaccine. Enrollment into the trials was organized by age into subgroups of 18-55, 56-69 and 70-plus years, and those subgroups contained roughly 140, 27 and 60 TCR-sequenced participants, respectively.

The time point label on this specimen signifies: about 28 days (+/-7) after the second vaccine dose. AZD1222 recipients given second doses at about 4 weeks or at about 12 weeks were pooled, since spike-specific TCR depth and breadth were not found to differ between the two schedules. Samples from vaccinated people were obtained from the UK trials COV001 and COV002, which included a single-blind randomized controlled phase 2/3 trial of AZD1222 (ChAdOx1 nCoV-19) in healthy adults. Trial participant PBMC samples were collected at day 0 and day 28 after the second dose for TCRbeta chain sequencing. Looking up the germline V gene yields CDR1 SNHLY and CDR2 FYNNEI. Deletion took 10 bases off V and 9 bases off J, with a span of 14 bases between the germline ends. Inclusive of the bounding cysteine and phenylalanine, the CDR3 is 11 residues long. The CDR3 DNA has 33 bases and is translated from base 1. The CDR3 regions of human TCRbeta chains were analyzed by immunosequencing. In the authors' own workflow: TCRs in the repertoires were matched against a reference library of SARS-CoV-2-specific TCRs that had been generated with the MIRA antigen-specificity platform. Breadth was defined as the fraction of unique TCRs that were SARS-CoV-2-associated, and depth was defined as the fraction of total T cells that were SARS-CoV-2-associated. Using the MIRA data, each spike-specific TCR was mapped to the spike region that the TCR reacts to and placed in a CD4 or CD8 class. Log10-transformed breadth and depth values were compared by one-way ANOVA with Sidak's multiple comparisons tests. As stored in TCRdb, this immuneACCESS dataset retains in-frame rearrangements with V and J assigned. A fraction of the clones does not appear; measured against another copy, unresolved V genes explain less than half of the discrepancy, and the remainder lacks a known reason. The V and J calls and clone size come from that table; D and trimming were worked out from the DNA. The sample data list under 200,000 clones, and approximately 90% of these were observed just once. Jointly, the top ten make up about 24% of the sample.

Overall results and qualifications from the work: Nearly half of unique spike-specific TCRs reportedly recognized epitopes outside regions mutated in the B.1.351 and B.1.1.7 variants. In the small 56-69-year group, the increase in depth fell short of significance, most likely because of low power. A significant rise in spike-specific TCR breadth and depth was observed after two AZD1222 doses relative to day 0 and relative to MenACWY recipients. Only a handful of AZD1222 recipients were SARS-CoV-2 seropositive at baseline, limiting conclusions about previously exposed vaccinees. The whole spike protein was spanned by vaccine-associated CD4 TCRs, and dominant responses were seen in regions 160-218 and 743-854. Participants were mostly white British and included more females than males, and it was suggested by the authors that clonal diversity may have been underestimated. No day 14 peak-response samples were available, so repertoires were characterized only after the peak T cell response.

As to this clone: Its antigen is currently not known. Base-call qualities are not available, and no considerably larger clone is one nucleotide away.

This material consisted of peripheral blood, taken 28 days after the second AZD1222 dose. This sequence uses TRBV2 and TRBJ2-3; the D gene is unclear. This clonotype was obtained from an adult who received the AZD1222 COVID-19 vaccine. CDR3 loop: CAITRKYTQYF. The bases are TGTGCCATCACACGGAAGTACACGCAGTATTTT.